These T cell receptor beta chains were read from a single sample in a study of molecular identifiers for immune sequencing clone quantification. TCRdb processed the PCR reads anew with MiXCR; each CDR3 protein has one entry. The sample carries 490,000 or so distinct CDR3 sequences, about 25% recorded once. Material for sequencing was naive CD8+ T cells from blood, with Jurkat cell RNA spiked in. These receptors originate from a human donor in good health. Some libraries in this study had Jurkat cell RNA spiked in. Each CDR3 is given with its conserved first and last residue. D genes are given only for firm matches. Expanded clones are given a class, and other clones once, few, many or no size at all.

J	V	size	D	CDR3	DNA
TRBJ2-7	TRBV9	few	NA	CASSEAPGETAPYEQYF	TGTGCCAGCAGCGAGGCCCCGGGCGAGACAGCGCCCTACGAGCAGTACTTC
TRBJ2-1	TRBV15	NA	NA	CATSLEGASYNEQFF	TGTGCCACCAGCTTGGAGGGGGCCTCCTACAATGAGCAGTTCTTC
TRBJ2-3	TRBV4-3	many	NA	CASSQDWSTDTQYF	TGCGCCAGCAGCCAAGATTGGAGCACAGATACGCAGTATTTT
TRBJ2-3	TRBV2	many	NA	CASSDGGSGSDTQYF	TGTGCCAGCAGTGATGGCGGGTCGGGGTCCGATACGCAGTATTTT
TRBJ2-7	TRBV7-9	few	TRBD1	CASSLTGTDNYEQYF	TGTGCCAGCAGCTTAACCGGGACAGATAACTACGAGCAGTACTTC
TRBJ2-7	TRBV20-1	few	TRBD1	CSARAQGAPHEQYF	TGCAGTGCTAGAGCCCAGGGGGCGCCGCACGAGCAGTACTTC
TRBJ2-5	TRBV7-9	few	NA	CASSPEGDPALTQYF	TGTGCCAGCAGCCCCGAGGGGGACCCAGCATTGACCCAGTACTTC
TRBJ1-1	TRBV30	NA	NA	CAWLPQGTTEAFF	TGTGCCTGGCTACCCCAAGGGACCACTGAAGCTTTCTTT
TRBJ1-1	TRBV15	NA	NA	CATSRDRDRNTEAFF	TGTGCCACCAGCAGAGACAGGGACCGTAACACTGAAGCTTTCTTT
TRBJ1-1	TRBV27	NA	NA	CASSPFRGFNTEAFF	TGTGCCAGCAGTCCTTTCCGGGGGTTCAACACTGAAGCTTTCTTT
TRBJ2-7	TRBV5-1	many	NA	CASSEGMTGYEQYF	TGCGCCAGCAGCGAGGGCATGACCGGATACGAGCAGTACTTC
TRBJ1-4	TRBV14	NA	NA	CASSTRRQGLGEKLFF	TGTGCCAGCAGCACCCGCCGGCAGGGATTAGGTGAAAAACTGTTTTTT
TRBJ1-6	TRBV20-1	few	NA	CSARGQYNSPLHF	TGCAGTGCTAGAGGACAATATAATTCACCCCTCCACTTT
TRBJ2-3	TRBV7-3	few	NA	CASSNAEGVHHPTDTQYF	TGTGCCAGCAGCAACGCCGAAGGAGTTCATCACCCCACAGATACGCAGTATTTT
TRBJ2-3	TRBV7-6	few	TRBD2	CASSRDPSGGTDTQYF	TGTGCCAGCAGCCGGGACCCTAGCGGGGGCACAGATACGCAGTATTTT
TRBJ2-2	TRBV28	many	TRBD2	CASSLGGLAGPHTGELFF	TGTGCCAGCAGTTTGGGGGGACTAGCGGGCCCTCACACCGGGGAGCTGTTTTTT
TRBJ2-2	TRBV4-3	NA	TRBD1	CASSQRPGTGGSTGELFF	TGCGCCAGCAGCCAAAGGCCCGGGACAGGGGGCAGCACCGGGGAGCTGTTTTTT
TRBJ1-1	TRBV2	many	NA	CASSVAGGVATEAFF	TGTGCCAGCAGTGTTGCAGGAGGGGTAGCGACTGAAGCTTTCTTT
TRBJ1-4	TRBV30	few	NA	CAWGGARKLFF	TGTGCCTGGGGCGGGGCGAGGAAACTGTTTTTT
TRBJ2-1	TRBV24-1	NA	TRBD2	CATSDPGLADNEQFF	TGTGCCACCAGTGATCCGGGACTAGCGGACAATGAGCAGTTCTTC
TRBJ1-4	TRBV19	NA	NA	CASRNWTDGNEKLFF	TGTGCCAGTAGGAACTGGACGGACGGAAATGAAAAACTGTTTTTT
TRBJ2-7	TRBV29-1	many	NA	CSVVPGTYEQYF	TGCAGCGTTGTACCTGGGACCTACGAGCAGTACTTC
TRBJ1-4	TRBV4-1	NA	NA	CASSQDQRVQKLFF	TGCGCCAGCAGCCAAGATCAGCGAGTCCAAAAACTGTTTTTT
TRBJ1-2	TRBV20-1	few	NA	CSASWSGVSLGYTF	TGCAGTGCTAGTTGGTCGGGGGTCAGTCTCGGCTACACCTTC
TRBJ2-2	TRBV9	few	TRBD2	CASSALAGGPTGELFF	TGTGCCAGCAGCGCTTTAGCGGGAGGGCCAACCGGGGAGCTGTTTTTT
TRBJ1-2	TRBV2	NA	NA	CASSEGVGYGYTF	TGTGCCAGCAGTGAGGGGGTAGGGTATGGCTACACCTTC
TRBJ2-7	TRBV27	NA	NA	CASSPGEVYEQYF	TGTGCCAGCAGTCCAGGGGAAGTATACGAGCAGTACTTC
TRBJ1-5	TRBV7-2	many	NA	CASSLGGFNQPQHF	TGTGCCAGCAGCTTAGGTGGATTTAATCAGCCCCAGCATTTT
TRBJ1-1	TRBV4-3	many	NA	CASSQRVLGTEAFF	TGCGCCAGCAGCCAAAGGGTTCTGGGCACTGAAGCTTTCTTT
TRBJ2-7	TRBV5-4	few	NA	CASSPPDSSSYEQYF	TGTGCCAGCAGCCCCCCGGACAGTTCCTCCTACGAGCAGTACTTC
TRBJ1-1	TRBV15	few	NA	CATSHGRGNTEAFF	TGTGCCACCAGCCACGGTCGGGGGAACACTGAAGCTTTCTTT
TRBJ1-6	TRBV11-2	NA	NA	CASSLDLGGSPLHF	TGTGCCAGCAGCTTAGATCTGGGGGGATCACCCCTCCACTTT
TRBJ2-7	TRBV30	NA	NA	CAWREGSSYEQYF	TGTGCCTGGAGGGAGGGAAGCTCCTACGAGCAGTACTTC
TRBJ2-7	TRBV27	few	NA	CASSLSMAREQYF	TGTGCCAGCAGTTTATCGATGGCGAGGGAGCAGTACTTC
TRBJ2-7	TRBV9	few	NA	CASSVGPDSYEQYF	TGTGCCAGCAGCGTAGGGCCAGATTCCTACGAGCAGTACTTC
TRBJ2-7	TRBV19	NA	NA	CASSPTGFYEQYF	TGTGCCAGTAGCCCGACAGGATTCTACGAGCAGTACTTC
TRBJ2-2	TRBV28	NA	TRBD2	CASSFRRGREKTGELFF	TGTGCCAGCAGTTTCCGACGTGGGCGGGAGAAAACCGGGGAGCTGTTTTTT
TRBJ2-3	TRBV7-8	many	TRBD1	CASSLAGTGVTDTQYF	TGTGCCAGCAGCTTAGCCGGGACAGGGGTAACAGATACGCAGTATTTT
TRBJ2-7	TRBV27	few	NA	CASSQNRDGSYEQYF	TGTGCCAGCAGTCAAAACAGGGATGGTTCCTACGAGCAGTACTTC
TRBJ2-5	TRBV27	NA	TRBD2	CASSLLRGTPGQETQYF	TGTGCCAGCAGTTTATTGCGGGGGACCCCAGGACAAGAGACCCAGTACTTC
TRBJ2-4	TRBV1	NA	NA	CISSQVRGGEAKNVQYF	TGCATCAGCAGCCAAGTGCGGGGGGGTGAAGCCAAAAACGTTCAGTACTTC
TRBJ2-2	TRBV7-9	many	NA	CASSQDRRNTGELFF	TGTGCCAGCAGCCAAGACAGGCGGAACACCGGGGAGCTGTTTTTT
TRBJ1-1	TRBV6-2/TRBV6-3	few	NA	CASHWDIVGMNTEAFF	TGTGCCAGCCACTGGGACATCGTCGGGATGAACACTGAAGCTTTCTTT
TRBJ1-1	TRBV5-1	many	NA	CASSVPNTEAFF	TGCGCCAGCAGCGTGCCGAACACTGAAGCTTTCTTT
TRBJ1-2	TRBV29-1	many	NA	CSVAGALNGYTF	TGCAGCGTTGCGGGAGCCCTCAATGGCTACACCTTC
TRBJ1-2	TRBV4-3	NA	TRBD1	CASSNYRGVGYGYTF	TGCGCCAGCAGCAACTACAGGGGAGTCGGGTATGGCTACACCTTC
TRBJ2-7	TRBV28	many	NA	CASSPSRFYEQYF	TGTGCCAGCAGTCCCTCTCGTTTTTACGAGCAGTACTTC
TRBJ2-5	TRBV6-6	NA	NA	CASTAWGTQVPPGETPYF	TGTGCCAGCACCGCCTGGGGCACCCAGGTCCCGCCGGGAGAGACCCCGTACTTC
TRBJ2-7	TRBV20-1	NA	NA	CSARGIGVVEQYF	TGCAGTGCAAGGGGGATAGGGGTTGTCGAGCAGTACTTC
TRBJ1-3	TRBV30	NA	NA	CAWSWASGNTIYF	TGTGCCTGGTCGTGGGCCTCTGGAAACACCATATATTTT
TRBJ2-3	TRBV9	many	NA	CASSAALYMGDTQYF	TGTGCCAGCAGCGCGGCTCTTTATATGGGAGATACGCAGTATTTT
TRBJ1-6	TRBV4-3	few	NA	CASSQDRELYNSPLHF	TGCGCCAGCAGCCAAGACAGGGAATTGTACAATTCACCCCTCCACTTT
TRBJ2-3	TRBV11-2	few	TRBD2	CASSSTSGTDTQYF	TGTGCCAGCAGCTCGACTAGCGGCACAGATACGCAGTATTTT
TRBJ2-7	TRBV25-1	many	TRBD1	CASATGWREQYF	TGTGCCAGCGCGACAGGGTGGCGCGAGCAGTACTTC
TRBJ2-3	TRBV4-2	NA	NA	CASSPGGGGTGTQYF	TGTGCCAGCAGCCCAGGTGGGGGGGGCACAGGTACGCAGTATTTT
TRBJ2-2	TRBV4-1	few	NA	CASSQGVGVGMGELFF	TGCGCCAGCAGCCAAGGGGTAGGGGTTGGTATGGGGGAGCTGTTTTTT
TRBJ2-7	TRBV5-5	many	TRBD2	CASSGTSLYEQYF	TGTGCCAGCAGCGGGACTAGTCTCTACGAGCAGTACTTC
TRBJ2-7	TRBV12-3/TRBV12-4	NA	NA	CASSLTGSLFDEQYF	TGTGCCAGCAGTTTAACCGGGAGCTTATTCGACGAGCAGTACTTC
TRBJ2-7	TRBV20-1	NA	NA	CSARDLKSQGQGEQNF	TGCAGTGCTAGAGATCTCAAATCACAGGGTCAGGGCGAGCAGAACTTC